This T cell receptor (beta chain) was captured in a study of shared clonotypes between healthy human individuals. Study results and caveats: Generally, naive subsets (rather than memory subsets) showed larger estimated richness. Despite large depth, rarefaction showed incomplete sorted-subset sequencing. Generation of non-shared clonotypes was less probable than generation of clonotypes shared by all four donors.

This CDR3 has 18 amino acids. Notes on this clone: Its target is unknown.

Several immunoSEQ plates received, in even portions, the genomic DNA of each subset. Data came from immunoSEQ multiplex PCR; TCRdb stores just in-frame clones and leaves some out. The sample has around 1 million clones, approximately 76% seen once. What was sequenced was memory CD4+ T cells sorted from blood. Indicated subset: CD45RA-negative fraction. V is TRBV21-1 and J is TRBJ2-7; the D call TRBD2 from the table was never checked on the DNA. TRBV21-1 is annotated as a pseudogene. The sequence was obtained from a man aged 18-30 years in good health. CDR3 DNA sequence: TGTGCCACCGTGGAGTCAACGACTAGCGGGGGGCCCTTATACGAGCAGTACTTC. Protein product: CATVESTTSGGPLYEQYF.